The 3 T cell receptor beta chains in this list originate from one sample, sequenced in a study of blood T cell repertoires in COVID-19. Measured with immunoSEQ multiplex PCR; TCRdb has only the in-frame clones, and not every one. The sample yields fewer than 200,000 clones, around 80% seen once. The sample consisted of peripheral blood. These TCRs come from a man aged 55-75 years with acute or convalescent COVID-19.

This sequence joins TRBV11-2 and TRBJ1-2; tentative D call: TRBD1 (6 bases). In germline, CDR1 is SGHAT, CDR2 FQNNGV. V was shortened by 5 bases and J by 2 bases, with 9 bases between the two germline ends. CDR3 length equals 13 residues. The chain's CDR3 is CASSAGTNYGYTF. CDR3 DNA: TGTGCCAGCAGCGCAGGGACAAACTATGGCTACACCTTC.

CDR3 amino acids: CASSPRDSNSPLHF. The CDR3 DNA is TGTGCCAGCTCACCACGGGACAGCAATTCACCCCTCCACTTT. This sequence joins TRBV18 and TRBJ1-6; 7 bases are shared with TRBD1. CDR1 KGHSH and CDR2 LQKENI come from the germline V gene. The ends lost 1 base at V and 7 bases at J; junction bases unmatched: 1. The CDR3 runs 14 residues.

This sequence joins TRBV24-1 and TRBJ2-3; 11 bases align to TRBD2. V lost 4 bases, J lost 5 bases, and 4 bases stayed unmatched. The V gene's germline CDR1 is KGHDR and CDR2 SFDVKD. This CDR3 spans 15 amino acids. This CDR3 is CATSETSGSGDTQYF. In DNA, the CDR3 is TGTGCCACCAGTGAAACTAGCGGGAGCGGAGATACGCAGTATTTT.